The clone carrying this T cell receptor beta chain was observed many times. TCRdb independently ran MiXCR on the multiplex PCR reads; one entry per CDR3 protein. The sample records roughly 110,000 distinct CDR3 sequences, roughly 29% being singletons. V shed 2 bases and J shed 0 bases, with 5 bases lying between them. Germline V lookup: CDR1 DFQATT, CDR2 SNEGSKA (reference sequence). The CDR3 has 13 residues. These data come from a study of breast tumors, draining lymph nodes, adjacent tissues. Axillary draining lymph nodes of breast cancer patients supplied the node samples. This receptor was obtained from a female donor with breast cancer. Some clones in this sample may be carry-over from other donors' samples. The sequenced material came from axillary lymph node tissue. This chain links TRBV20-1 with TRBJ1-3; D unresolved. CDR3 nucleotides: TGCAGTGCTAGACAGTTCTCTGGAAACACCATATATTTT. Amino acid sequence: CSARQFSGNTIYF.